This entry concerns a single T cell receptor (beta chain). This sample stems from a study of control samples from healthy donors and cancer patients. The germline V gene encodes CDR1 LGHNT and CDR2 FRNRAP. Trimming cost V 5 bases and J 2 bases; bases outside gene matches: 2. The CDR3 loop spans 15 amino acids. Here immunoSEQ multiplex PCR was the method, and the copy in TCRdb shows in-frame clones only, minus some. The data contain 100,000 or so clones, roughly 90% of them singletons. The chain joins TRBV12-5 to TRBJ2-7; the match to TRBD2 covers 14 bases. Sequencing input: blood. This receptor was taken from a man between 25 and 39 years old in good health. The CDR3 spells CASGKGLAGAYEQYF. CDR3 nucleotides: TGTGCTAGTGGTAAGGGACTAGCGGGAGCCTACGAGCAGTACTTC.